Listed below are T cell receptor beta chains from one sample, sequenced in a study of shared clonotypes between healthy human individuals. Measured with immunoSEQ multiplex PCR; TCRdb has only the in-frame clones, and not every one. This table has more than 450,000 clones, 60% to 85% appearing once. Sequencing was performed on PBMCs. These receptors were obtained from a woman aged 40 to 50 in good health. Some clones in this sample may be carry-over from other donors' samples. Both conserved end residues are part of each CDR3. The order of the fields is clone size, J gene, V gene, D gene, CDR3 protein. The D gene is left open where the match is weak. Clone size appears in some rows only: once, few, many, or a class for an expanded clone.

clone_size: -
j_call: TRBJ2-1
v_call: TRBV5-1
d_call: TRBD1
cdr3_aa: CASSLRQGEYNEQFF

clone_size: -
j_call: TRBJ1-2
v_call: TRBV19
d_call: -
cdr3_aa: CASSISGAVAAGTF

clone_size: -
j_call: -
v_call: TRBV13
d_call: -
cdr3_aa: CASSLTGTHEQYF

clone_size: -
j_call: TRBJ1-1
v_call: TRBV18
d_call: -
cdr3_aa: CASSGEVNTEAFF

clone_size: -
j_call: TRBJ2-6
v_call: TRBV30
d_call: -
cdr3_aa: CAGTSGFSGANVLTF

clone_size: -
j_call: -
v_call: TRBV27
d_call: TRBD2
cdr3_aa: CASSFLASGLSYEQYF

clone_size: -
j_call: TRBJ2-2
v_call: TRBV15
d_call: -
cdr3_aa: CATVKSGTGELFF

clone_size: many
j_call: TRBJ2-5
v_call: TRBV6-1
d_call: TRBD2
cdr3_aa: CASRGLAGVETQYF

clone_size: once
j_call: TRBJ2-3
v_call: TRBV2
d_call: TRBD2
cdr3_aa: CASSANSGTTDTQYF

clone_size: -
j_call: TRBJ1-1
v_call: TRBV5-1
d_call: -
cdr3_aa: CASSMDNWGTEAFF

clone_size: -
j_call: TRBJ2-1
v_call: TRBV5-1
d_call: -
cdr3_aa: CASSLRIMEYNEQFF

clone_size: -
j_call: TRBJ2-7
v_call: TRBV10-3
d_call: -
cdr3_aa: CAISAPGSEQYF

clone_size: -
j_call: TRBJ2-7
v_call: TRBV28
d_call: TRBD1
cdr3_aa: CASSPGQDYEQYF

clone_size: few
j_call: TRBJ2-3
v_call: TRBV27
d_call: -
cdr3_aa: CASSINRADTQYF

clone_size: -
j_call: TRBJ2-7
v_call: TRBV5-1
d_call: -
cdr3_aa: CASSLLSTGYEQYF

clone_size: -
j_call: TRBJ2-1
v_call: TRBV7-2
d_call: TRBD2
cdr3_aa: CASRITGLASYNEQFF

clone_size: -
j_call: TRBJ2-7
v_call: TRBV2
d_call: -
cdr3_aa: CASSTQGMAYEQYF

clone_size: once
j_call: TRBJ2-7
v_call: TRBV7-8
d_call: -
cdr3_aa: CASSLGDGSSYEQYF

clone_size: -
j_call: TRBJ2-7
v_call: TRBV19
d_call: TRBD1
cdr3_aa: CASRTQGASYEQYF

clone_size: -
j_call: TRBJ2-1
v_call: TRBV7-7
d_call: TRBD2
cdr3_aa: CASSRYPGTSGIGEQFF

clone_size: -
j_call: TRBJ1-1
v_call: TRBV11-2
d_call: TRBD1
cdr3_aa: CASSLERTGGAFF

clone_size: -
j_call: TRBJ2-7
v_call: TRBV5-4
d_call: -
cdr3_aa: CASSLRGPRYEQYF

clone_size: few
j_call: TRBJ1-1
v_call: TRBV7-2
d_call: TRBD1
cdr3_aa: CASSPPVVGQVMNTEAFF

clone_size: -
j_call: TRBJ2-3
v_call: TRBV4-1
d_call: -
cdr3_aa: CASSQDQRESSTDTQYF